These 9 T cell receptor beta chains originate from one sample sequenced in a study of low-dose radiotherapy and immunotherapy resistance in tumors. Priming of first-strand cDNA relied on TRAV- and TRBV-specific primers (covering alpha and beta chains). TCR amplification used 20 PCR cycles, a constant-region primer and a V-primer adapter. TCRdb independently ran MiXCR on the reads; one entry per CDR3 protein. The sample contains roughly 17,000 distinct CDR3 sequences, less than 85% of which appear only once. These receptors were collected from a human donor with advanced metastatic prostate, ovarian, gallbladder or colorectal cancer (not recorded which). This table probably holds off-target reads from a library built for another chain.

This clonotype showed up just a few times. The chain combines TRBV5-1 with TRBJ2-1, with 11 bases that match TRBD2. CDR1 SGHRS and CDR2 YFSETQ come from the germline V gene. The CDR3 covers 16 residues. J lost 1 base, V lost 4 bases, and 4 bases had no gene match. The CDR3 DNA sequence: TGCGCCAGCAGCGCTACTAGCGGGGGTTCCTACAATGAGCAGTTCTTC. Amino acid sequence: CASSATSGGSYNEQFF.

The CDR3: CASSRSRDRAYEQYF. In DNA form, the CDR3 reads TGTGCCAGCAGTCGATCCCGGGACAGGGCCTACGAGCAGTACTTC. The V call is TRBV6-5, the J call TRBJ2-7, with 9 nucleotides matching TRBD1. Germline V gene lookup returns CDR1 MNHEY and CDR2 SVGAGI. Trimming cost V 5 bases and J 2 bases; bases outside gene matches: 7. The CDR3 runs 15 residues.

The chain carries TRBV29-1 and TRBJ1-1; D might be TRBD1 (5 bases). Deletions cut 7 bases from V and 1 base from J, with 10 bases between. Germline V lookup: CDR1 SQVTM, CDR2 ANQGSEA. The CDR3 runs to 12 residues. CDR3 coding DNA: TGCAGCGGGGGCCAGCAGAACACTGAAGCTTTCTTT. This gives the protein CSGGQQNTEAFF. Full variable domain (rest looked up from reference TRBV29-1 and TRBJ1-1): SAVISQKPSRDICQRGTSLTIQCQVDSQVTMMFWYRQQPGQSLTLIATANQGSEATYESGFVIDKFPISRPNLTFSTLTVSNMSPEDSSIYLCSGGQQNTEAFFGQGTRLTVV.

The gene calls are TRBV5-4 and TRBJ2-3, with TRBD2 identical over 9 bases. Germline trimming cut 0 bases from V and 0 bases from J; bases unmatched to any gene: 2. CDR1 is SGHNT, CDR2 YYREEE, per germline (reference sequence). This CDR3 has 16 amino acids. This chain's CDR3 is CASSLGTSGSTDTQYF. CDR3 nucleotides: TGTGCCAGCAGCTTGGGAACTAGCGGGAGCACAGATACGCAGTATTTT.

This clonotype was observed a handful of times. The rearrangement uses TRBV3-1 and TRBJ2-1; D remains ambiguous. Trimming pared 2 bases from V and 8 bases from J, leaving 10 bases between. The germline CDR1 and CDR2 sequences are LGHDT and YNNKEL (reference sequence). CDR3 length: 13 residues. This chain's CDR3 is CASSQLGEYEQFF. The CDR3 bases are TGTGCCAGCAGCCAACTAGGAGAGTATGAGCAGTTCTTC.

In DNA, the CDR3 is TGTGCCAGCAGCTCACTAGCAATTTTCACAGATACGCAGTATTTT. This sequence encodes CASSSLAIFTDTQYF. This chain joins TRBV5-6 and TRBJ2-3, with D possibly being TRBD2 (6 bases). From germline, CDR1 is SGHDT and CDR2 YYEEEE. The length of the CDR3 is 15 residues. V shed 3 bases and J shed 2 bases, with 13 bases lying between them.

In DNA, the CDR3 is TGCAGTGCTAGAGGGTCGAGGACCCTCTACAATGAGCAGTTCTTC. Encoded protein: CSARGSRTLYNEQFF. The J gene is TRBJ2-1, the V gene TRBV20-1; D not certain. Germline values: CDR1 DFQATT, CDR2 SNEGSKA (reference sequence). Trimming cost V 1 base and J 3 bases, with 13 bases left between them. CDR3 length: 15 amino acids.

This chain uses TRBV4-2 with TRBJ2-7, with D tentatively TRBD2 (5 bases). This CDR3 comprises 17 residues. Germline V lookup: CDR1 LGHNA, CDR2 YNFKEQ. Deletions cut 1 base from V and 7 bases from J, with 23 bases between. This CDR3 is CASSQGHEGLGIREQYF. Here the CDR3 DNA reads TGTGCCAGCAGCCAAGGTCACGAGGGCCTAGGTATACGGGAGCAGTACTTC.

The CDR3 sequence is CASSLGLAGESDTQYF. The CDR3 DNA is TGCGCCAGCAGCTTGGGCCTAGCGGGAGAGAGCGATACGCAGTATTTT. The V call is TRBV5-1, the J call TRBJ2-3; the match to TRBD2 covers 10 bases. CDR1 is SGHRS, CDR2 YFSETQ, per germline. This CDR3 is built from 16 residues. After removal of 0 bases from V and 6 bases from J, the junction contained 7 bases not matched to a gene.